This T cell receptor (beta chain) was profiled in a study of T-cell memory formation after mild COVID-19. This clonotype was seen ten or more times. Trimming removed 1 base at V and 1 base at J, with 6 bases between. Germline V gene lookup returns CDR1 SNHLY and CDR2 FYNNEI. This CDR3 contains 14 residues. MiXCR, run by TCRdb on the 5' RACE reads, gives a single entry per CDR3 protein. The sample consists of fewer than 650,000 distinct CDR3 sequences, roughly 22% of them appearing once. The rearrangement links TRBV2 to TRBJ2-3; D is ambiguous. This sequence was found in an adult woman who had mild COVID-19 (a few samples of this study predate the infection). Cell type and time point are not known. Material: PBMCs or a T cell subset sorted from them (not recorded which). The DNA for the CDR3 is TGTGCCAGCAGTGAAGGAGGAGGCACAGATACGCAGTATTTT. This gives the protein CASSEGGGTDTQYF.